Described below is a single T cell receptor (beta chain) sequence and its context. What it binds is not known. Patients between 18 and 65 years old had hyperthyroidism, newly diagnosed and lasting under 2 months. The sample comes from a study of T cells in Graves' hyperthyroidism and ophthalmopathy. Study outcomes and limitations: In the analysis, a 13 V-J model separated ophthalmopathy from stable hyperthyroidism. Progression to ophthalmopathy was predicted a median of approximately 6.4 months early.

Trimming stripped 8 bases from V and 4 bases from J, with 11 bases between. Looked up from germline, CDR1 is SQVTM and CDR2 is ANQGSEA. The CDR3 has 11 amino acids. Amplification of TCR beta CDR3 regions was performed using RNA transcripts as template. HTBI primers were employed in a first-round RT-PCR of the TCR CDR3. TCRdb itself ran the multiplex PCR reads through MiXCR, one entry per CDR3 protein. The sample lists hundreds of thousands of distinct CDR3 sequences, around 46% seen once, with roughly 8.2% in the top ten. The source material was peripheral blood or thyroid tissue (not recorded which). This chain uses TRBV29-1 with TRBJ1-1; D gene uncertain. The sequence was obtained from a woman aged 18 to 35 with Graves' hyperthyroidism. The CDR3 sequence: CSLAGSTEAFF. The CDR3 DNA reads TGCAGCTTGGCGGGGAGCACTGAAGCTTTCTTT.